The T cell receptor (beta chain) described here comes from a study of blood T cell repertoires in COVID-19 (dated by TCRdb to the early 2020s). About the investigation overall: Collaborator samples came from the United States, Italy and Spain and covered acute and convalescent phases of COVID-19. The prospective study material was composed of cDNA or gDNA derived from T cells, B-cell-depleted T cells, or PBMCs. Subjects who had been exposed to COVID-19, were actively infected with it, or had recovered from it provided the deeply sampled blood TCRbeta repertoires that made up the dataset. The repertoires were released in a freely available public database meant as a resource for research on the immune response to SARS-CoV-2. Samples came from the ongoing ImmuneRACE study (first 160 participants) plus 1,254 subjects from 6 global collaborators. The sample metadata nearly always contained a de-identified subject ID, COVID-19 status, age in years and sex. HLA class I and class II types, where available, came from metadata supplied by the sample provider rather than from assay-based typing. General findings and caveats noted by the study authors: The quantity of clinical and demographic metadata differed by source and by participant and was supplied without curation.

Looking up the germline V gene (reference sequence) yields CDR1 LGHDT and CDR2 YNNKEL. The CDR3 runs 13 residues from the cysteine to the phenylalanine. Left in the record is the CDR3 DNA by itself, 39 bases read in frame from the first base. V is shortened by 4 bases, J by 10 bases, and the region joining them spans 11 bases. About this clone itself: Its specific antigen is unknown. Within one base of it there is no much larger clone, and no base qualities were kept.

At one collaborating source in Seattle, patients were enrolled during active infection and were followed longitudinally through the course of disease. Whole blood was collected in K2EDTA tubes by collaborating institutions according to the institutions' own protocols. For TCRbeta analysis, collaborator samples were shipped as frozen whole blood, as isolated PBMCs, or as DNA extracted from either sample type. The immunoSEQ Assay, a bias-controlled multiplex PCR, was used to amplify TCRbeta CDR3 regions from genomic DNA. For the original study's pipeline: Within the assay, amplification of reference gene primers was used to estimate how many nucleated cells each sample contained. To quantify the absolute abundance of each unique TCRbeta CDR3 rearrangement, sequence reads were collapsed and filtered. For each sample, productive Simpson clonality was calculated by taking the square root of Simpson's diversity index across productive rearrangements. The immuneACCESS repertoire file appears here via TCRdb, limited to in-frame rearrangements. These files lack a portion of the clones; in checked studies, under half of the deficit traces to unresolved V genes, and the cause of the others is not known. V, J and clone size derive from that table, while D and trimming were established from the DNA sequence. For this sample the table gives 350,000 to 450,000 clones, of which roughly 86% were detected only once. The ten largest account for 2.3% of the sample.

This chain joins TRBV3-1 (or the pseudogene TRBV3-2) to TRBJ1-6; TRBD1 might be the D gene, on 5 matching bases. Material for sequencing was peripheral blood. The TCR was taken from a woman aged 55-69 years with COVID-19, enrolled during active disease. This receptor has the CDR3 CASSPFDSSPLHF. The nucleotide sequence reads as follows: TGTGCCAGCAGCCCATTTGACAGCTCACCCCTCCACTTT.